This entry lists 10 T cell receptor beta chains sequenced from one sample in a study of T cell responses to AZD1222 COVID-19 vaccine. Profiled with immunoSEQ multiplex PCR; TCRdb holds only in-frame clones, not every one. The data hold approximately 120,000 clones, with approximately 90% observed a single time. The specimen was peripheral blood, collected on day 0 of AZD1222 vaccination. All receptors derive from an adult in good health.

The CDR3 coding sequence is TGCAGTGCTAGTGACGCTGGGGGTAGGGAGACCCAGTACTTC. Protein sequence: CSASDAGGRETQYF. The J gene is TRBJ2-5, the V gene TRBV20-1; D possibly matches TRBD1 or TRBD2 (5 bases each). There are 14 residues in the CDR3. CDR1 DFQATT and CDR2 SNEGSKA come from the germline V gene (reference sequence). Trimming took off 3 bases at V and 5 bases at J, with 16 bases between the two ends.

The rearrangement uses TRBV12-3 or TRBV12-4 and TRBJ2-7; D is uncertain. There are 11 residues in the CDR3. V lost 3 bases and J 4 bases, leaving 4 bases between the germline ends. This chain's CDR3 is CASSLGYEQYF. CDR3 coding DNA: TGTGCCAGCAGTTTGGGTTACGAGCAGTACTTC.

The chain carries TRBV18 and TRBJ2-1, with 7 bases fitting TRBD2. From germline, CDR1 is KGHSH and CDR2 LQKENI. V lost 2 bases, J lost 6 bases, and 10 bases stayed unmatched. This CDR3 contains 16 residues. In nucleotides, the CDR3 is TGTGCCAGCTCACCAAATCTCCAGCGGGATAGCAATGAGCAGTTCTTC. This codes for CASSPNLQRDSNEQFF.

This clone occurred once. The chain employs TRBV12-3 or TRBV12-4 and TRBJ1-5; D perhaps matches TRBD1 (6 bases). This CDR3 has 13 amino acids. V was clipped by 3 bases and J by 4 bases, with 7 bases between them. CDR3 DNA sequence: TGTGCCAGCAGTTTTCAGGGGAATCAGCCCCAGCATTTT. Protein: CASSFQGNQPQHF.

This clone was seen just once. The V call is TRBV7-8, the J call TRBJ1-2; TRBD1 might be the D (5 bases). The ends were cut back, 5 bases at V and 4 bases at J, with 17 bases in the middle. CDR1 SGHVS and CDR2 FQNEAQ come from the germline V gene. The CDR3 extends over 15 amino acids. CDR3 bases: TGTGCCAGCAGCCCTTACGGCAGGGAAGTCTATGGCTACACCTTC. As protein: CASSPYGREVYGYTF.

The CDR3 DNA is TGCGCCAGCAGCGACGGACAGGGCTACGAGCAGTACTTC. Its protein is CASSDGQGYEQYF. The rearrangement uses TRBV5-1 and TRBJ2-7; 8 bases are a match to TRBD1. CDR1 and CDR2 from the germline V gene are SGHRS and YFSETQ. Trimming at V came to 4 bases and at J to 3 bases, leaving 3 bases not matched to a gene. This CDR3 is 13 amino acids long.

This chain connects TRBV11-2 to TRBJ2-5; 7 nucleotides agree with TRBD2. With V trimmed by 3 bases and J by 1 base, 2 bases remained unmatched. Per the germline V gene, CDR1 is SGHAT and CDR2 is FQNNGV. The CDR3 consists of 14 residues. CDR3 nucleotides: TGTGCCAGCAGCTTCAGCGGGACCCAAGAGACCCAGTACTTC. This codes for CASSFSGTQETQYF.

In its sample, this clone was seen once. The chain employs TRBV2 and TRBJ1-4; D gene uncertain. With 3 bases removed from V and 6 bases from J, the gap between germline ends came to 2 bases. Germline CDR1 reads SNHLY; CDR2 reads FYNNEI. The CDR3 has 11 residues. The CDR3 sequence: CASSDDEKLFF. The CDR3 DNA follows: TGTGCCAGCAGTGACGATGAAAAACTGTTTTTT.

V gene TRBV19 combines with J gene TRBJ1-1; no clear D gene. Germline V gives CDR1 LNHDA, CDR2 SQIVND (reference sequence). Trimming stripped 6 bases from V and 7 bases from J, with 15 bases between. This CDR3 has 13 residues. CDR3 sequence reads: CASRSPTEDEAFF. The CDR3 coding sequence is TGTGCCAGTAGATCACCTACAGAAGATGAAGCTTTCTTT.

The V and J genes are TRBV4-2 and TRBJ2-3; D is unclear. CDR3 length equals 16 residues. Per germline, CDR1 LGHNA and CDR2 YNFKEQ. Trimming removed 1 base at V and 6 bases at J, with 17 bases between. The CDR3 DNA reads TGTGCCAGCAGCCAAGGGGTCAGCCTCACCTTGGATACGCAGTATTTT. It is translated as CASSQGVSLTLDTQYF.